One sample yielded the 21 T cell receptor beta chains listed below, sequenced in a study of shared clonotypes between healthy human individuals. TCRdb keeps only in-frame clones here, not all; method: immunoSEQ multiplex PCR. The sample holds 490,000 or so clones, roughly 85% seen once. Specimen: PBMCs. The receptors originated from a woman in her thirties or forties in good health. Some clones in this sample may be carry-over from other donors' samples.

This chain uses TRBV7-9 with TRBJ1-5; TRBD1 is a possible D gene (5 bases). Trimming shortened V by 1 base and J by 4 bases, and 20 bases separated the two germline ends. Germline V gives CDR1 SEHNR, CDR2 FQNEAQ (reference sequence). This CDR3 spans 18 amino acids. The CDR3 region has the DNA TGTGCCAGCAGCTTAGTCGGGCTGGCGGGACTTACGAATCAGCCCCAGCATTTT. Protein sequence: CASSLVGLAGLTNQPQHF.

This chain joins TRBV5-1 and TRBJ1-4; 9 nucleotides match TRBD1. Germline values: CDR1 SGHRS, CDR2 YFSETQ. Trimming took 4 bases from V and 8 from J; bases not matched to a gene: 9. The CDR3 runs to 15 residues. The CDR3 nucleotides are TGCGCCAGCAGCCTAACCGGGACAGGGAGCGAAAAACTGTTTTTT. Residues: CASSLTGTGSEKLFF.

V and J are TRBV5-1 and TRBJ2-2, with D possibly being TRBD1 or TRBD2 (5 bases each). This CDR3 has 13 residues. Germline-derived CDR1 and CDR2 are SGHRS and YFSETQ. Between the trimmed V and J ends, which lost 7 bases and 4 bases, there was a span of 11 bases. The chain's CDR3 is CASGFGGTGELFF. In nucleotides, the CDR3 is TGCGCCAGCGGTTTTGGGGGCACCGGGGAGCTGTTTTTT.

The chain couples TRBV11-2 to TRBJ2-7, with a possible D match to TRBD1 (6 bases). The CDR3 loop spans 14 amino acids. The germline CDR1 and CDR2 sequences are SGHAT and FQNNGV. V dropped 5 bases and J dropped 6 bases, with 17 bases sitting between them. The CDR3 nucleotides are TGTGCCAGCAGCCCAGGACAGTTTTCTTTCGAGCAGTACTTC. Encoded protein: CASSPGQFSFEQYF.

This clone appeared a single time. The rearrangement joins TRBV9 to TRBJ2-5; TRBD2 agrees at 9 bases. The V gene's germline CDR1 is SGDLS and CDR2 YYNGEE. The CDR3 covers 16 residues. The junction had 8 bases not matched to a gene; V was cut back by 4 bases and J by 1 base. The CDR3 DNA is TGTGCCAGCAGCCTTAGCGGGAGAGGGGGCCAAGAGACCCAGTACTTC. This translates into CASSLSGRGGQETQYF.

V usage is TRBV6-6 and J usage is TRBJ2-7; a weak D match, TRBD1 (6 bases). Between the trimmed V and J ends, which lost 5 bases and 1 base, there was a span of 15 bases. The germline CDR1 and CDR2 sequences are MNHNY and SVGAGI (reference sequence). The CDR3 loop spans 15 amino acids. CDR3 in amino acids: CASSPAGDMSYEQYF. CDR3 in DNA: TGTGCCAGCAGTCCAGCAGGGGACATGTCCTACGAGCAGTACTTC.

V usage is TRBV28 and J usage is TRBJ2-7; 8 bases fit TRBD2. The CDR3 covers 15 residues. Germline assignment: CDR1 MDHEN and CDR2 SYDVKM. Trimming cost V 1 base and J 6 bases; bases outside gene matches: 8. The CDR3 sequence is CASSLLSGRNGEQYF. In nucleotides, the CDR3 is TGTGCCAGCAGTTTATTAAGCGGGAGAAATGGCGAGCAGTACTTC.

In regard to this clone: A much more abundant neighbour one base away suggests this may be a read error. The chain links TRBV28 to TRBJ1-5, with D perhaps TRBD1 (5 bases). CDR1 is MDHEN, CDR2 SYDVKM, per germline. This CDR3 has 12 residues. Trimming cost V 8 bases and J 1 base, with 6 bases left between them. The CDR3 loop reads CASGGSNQPQHF. The CDR3 DNA sequence: TGTGCCAGCGGGGGGAGCAATCAGCCCCAGCATTTT.

The V call is TRBV5-5, the J call TRBJ2-7, with 7 bases matching TRBD2. The CDR3 contains 14 residues. J lost 12 bases, V lost 0 bases, and 12 bases had no gene match. The germline CDR1 and CDR2 sequences are SGHKS and YYEKEE (reference sequence). The CDR3: CASSLGLAVYGLYF. CDR3 nucleotides: TGTGCCAGCAGCTTGGGGCTAGCGGTTTACGGTTTGTACTTC.

The chain joins TRBV30 to TRBJ1-2; D is undetermined. With 5 bases removed from V and 4 bases from J, the gap between germline ends came to 8 bases. CDR1 is GTSNPN and CDR2 is SVGIG in the germline V gene (reference sequence). The CDR3 contains 11 residues. In nucleotides, the CDR3 is TGTGCCTGGGAGAGATTCTATGGCTACACCTTC. Its translation: CAWERFYGYTF.

V is TRBV6-1 and J is TRBJ2-7; D gene unclear. V dropped 2 bases and J dropped 2 bases, with 10 bases sitting between them. The germline V gene encodes CDR1 MNHNS and CDR2 SASEGT. The CDR3 sequence is 14 residues long. The CDR3 sequence is CASSEFSLTYEQYF. For the CDR3, the DNA is TGTGCCAGCAGTGAATTTAGCCTAACCTACGAGCAGTACTTC.

This clone was recorded a few times. J is TRBJ2-7 and V is TRBV25-1, with D perhaps matching TRBD1 (5 bases). V dropped 2 bases and J dropped 0 bases, with 11 bases sitting between them. The CDR3 is 15 residues long. CDR1 is MGHDK, CDR2 SYGVNS, per germline. CDR3 residues: CASSERSGLSYEQYF. DNA of the CDR3: TGTGCCAGCAGTGAACGGTCAGGGCTCTCCTACGAGCAGTACTTC.

Points on this clone: One base away lies a much larger clone, so this may be a sequencing read error. The gene calls are TRBV10-3 and TRBJ2-7, with D possibly matching TRBD2 (6 bases). The V gene's germline CDR1 is ENHRY and CDR2 SYGVKD. CDR3 size: 16 residues. CDR3 nucleotide sequence: TGTGCCATCAGTGATCTCACTAGCCTACGCCCTCACGAGCAGCACTTC. This gives the protein CAISDLTSLRPHEQHF.

This clone was observed once. As DNA, the CDR3 is TGTGCCAGTAGTATGGCGGTGATTGCTGAAAAACTGTTTTTT. This translates into CASSMAVIAEKLFF. This chain uses TRBV19 with TRBJ1-4; D gene unclear. V was pared by 3 bases and J by 7 bases, with 12 bases between. CDR1 and CDR2 from the germline V gene are LNHDA and SQIVND (reference sequence). The CDR3 totals 14 residues.

This chain uses TRBV2 with TRBJ1-5, with TRBD1 matching 9 bases. The CDR3 extends over 15 amino acids. V trimming: 6 bases; J trimming: 7 bases; junction bases outside the gene matches: 10. Germline lookup yields CDR1 SNHLY and CDR2 FYNNEI. As DNA, the CDR3 is TGTGCCAGCAGGGCCGGGACAGGGAGTATCCAGCCCCAGCATTTT. Amino acid sequence: CASRAGTGSIQPQHF.

The CDR3 DNA follows: TGCAGCGCCCAGGGGGGTTACGAGCAGTACTTC. This encodes CSAQGGYEQYF. The chain couples TRBV29-1 to TRBJ2-7; tentative D call: TRBD1 (7 bases). The germline V gene has CDR1 SQVTM and CDR2 ANQGSEA. This CDR3 comprises 11 residues. V dropped 7 bases and J dropped 4 bases, with 11 bases sitting between them.

V usage is TRBV2 and J usage is TRBJ1-2; maybe TRBD1 (5 bases). The ends were cut back, 5 bases at V and 8 bases at J, with 18 bases in the middle. The CDR3 has 14 amino acids. In germline, CDR1 is SNHLY, CDR2 FYNNEI. This CDR3 is CASSTPGGFWGYTF. The CDR3 DNA reads TGTGCCAGCAGTACCCCCGGGGGGTTTTGGGGCTACACCTTC. Full variable domain (missing parts from reference TRBV2 and TRBJ1-2): EPEVTQTPSHQVTQMGQEVILRCVPISNHLYFYWYRQILGQKVEFLVSFYNNEISEKSEIFDDQFSVERPDGSNFTLKIRSTKLEDSAMYFCASSTPGGFWGYTFGSGTRLTVV.

The rearrangement uses TRBV4-1 and TRBJ2-6, with TRBD2 matching 7 bases. V was clipped by 1 base and J by 1 base; unmatched bases: 19. CDR3 length: 22 residues. Per the germline V gene, CDR1 is MGHRA and CDR2 is YSYEKL. The CDR3 DNA follows: TGCGCCAGCAGCCAAGGGCGGGGGATTAACCCTACCTACCAGTCTGGGGCCAACGTCCTGACTTTC. Translating gives CASSQGRGINPTYQSGANVLTF.

The chain uses TRBV18 and TRBJ2-1, with 13 bases that match TRBD2. CDR3 length: 16 amino acids. J gave up 2 bases and V 3 bases, and 1 base lay outside the gene matches. The germline V gene encodes CDR1 KGHSH and CDR2 LQKENI. This CDR3 is CASSPGTSGTYNEQFF. CDR3 sequence (DNA): TGTGCCAGCTCACCCGGGACTAGCGGGACCTACAATGAGCAGTTCTTC.

This sequence joins TRBV13 and TRBJ2-5; D may be TRBD1 or TRBD2 (6 bases each). Germline CDR1 and CDR2: PRHDT and FYEKMQ (reference sequence). V shed 4 bases and J shed 3 bases, with 12 bases lying between them. CDR3 length: 14 residues. Here the CDR3 reads CASSSRRGEETQYF. CDR3 sequence (DNA): TGTGCCAGCAGCTCCCGAAGGGGGGAAGAGACCCAGTACTTC. Drawing the rest from reference TRBV13 and TRBJ2-5, the complete variable domain is AAGVIQSPRHLIKEKRETATLKCYPIPRHDTVYWYQQGPGQDPQFLISFYEKMQSDKGSIPDRFSAQQFSDYHSELNMSSLELGDSALYFCASSSRRGEETQYFGPGTRLLVL.

This rearrangement joins TRBV6-6 to TRBJ2-5, with a tentative D call TRBD2 (7 bases). Trimming took off 2 bases at V and 1 base at J, with 8 bases between the two ends. CDR3 size: 14 residues. Germline CDR1 reads MNHNY; CDR2 reads SVGAGI (reference sequence). This chain's CDR3 is CASSYRGAQETQYF. Written as DNA, the CDR3 is TGTGCCAGCAGTTACCGGGGGGCCCAAGAGACCCAGTACTTC.